This TCR beta chain emerged from a study of type 1 regulatory T cells. About the study: T-allo10 is an in vitro-generated, Tr1-enriched CD4 T cell product specific for alloantigen.

MiXCR, applied by TCRdb to the reads, yields one record per CDR3 protein. The sample holds roughly 40,000 distinct CDR3 sequences; more than 9% are singletons and the top ten take around 7.5%. Concerning this clonotype itself: What it binds is not known. The junction shows a germline mismatch at one end, possibly a read error.

The CDR3 consists of 15 residues. The V gene is TRBV12-3 or TRBV12-4, the J gene TRBJ2-2, with TRBD2 matching over 7 bases. This clonotype was obtained from a human donor in good health. Material for sequencing was cultured non-Tr1 T cells, either the whole culture or a sorted T cell fraction (not recorded which). CDR3 region: CASSFLSSGPGELLF. The CDR3 nucleotides are TGTGCCAGCAGTTTCCTATCTAGCGGCCCCGGGGAGCTGTTGTTT.